A selection of T cell receptor beta chains follows, all from one sample in a study of identical twins. One entry per CDR3 protein results from TCRdb running MiXCR on the 5' RACE reads. The sample records roughly 350,000 distinct CDR3 sequences, about 12% being singletons. This sample also belongs to another study, concerning yellow fever vaccine responses in identical twins.

The sample taken for sequencing was CD8+ T cells sorted from blood. All receptors come from a woman aged 18-30 years in good health. Each CDR3 is given with its conserved first and last residue. The D gene is left open where the match is weak. Size values are once, few and many counts, or a class for expanded clones, and some rows have none.

NA	few	TRBJ2-7	TRBV4-1	CASSQVPGYEQYF	TGCGCCAGCAGCCAAGTACCCGGGTACGAGCAGTACTTC
NA	few	TRBJ2-7	TRBV9	CASSGDKQYF	TGTGCCAGCAGCGGTGATAAGCAGTACTTC
NA	few	TRBJ1-5	TRBV2	CASSDSQRNQPQHF	TGTGCCAGCAGTGATTCACAACGCAATCAGCCCCAGCATTTT
NA	NA	TRBJ2-5	TRBV7-9	CASSSLGAGETQYF	TGTGCCAGCAGCTCACTCGGGGCGGGGGAGACCCAGTACTTC
TRBD2	NA	TRBJ2-7	TRBV20-1	CSAYSGSGGPYEQYF	TGCAGTGCTTACAGCGGGAGTGGGGGTCCCTACGAGCAGTACTTC
NA	few	TRBJ1-1	TRBV11-2	CASSPGWQDYTEAFF	TGTGCCAGCAGCCCGGGTTGGCAGGACTACACTGAAGCTTTCTTT
TRBD2	NA	TRBJ2-2	TRBV2	CASTLGLAGVIMNTGELFF	TGTGCCAGCACCCTGGGACTAGCGGGGGTGATCATGAACACCGGGGAGCTGTTTTTT
NA	NA	TRBJ2-1	TRBV5-1	CASSLNWYNEQFF	TGCGCCAGCAGCTTGAACTGGTACAATGAGCAGTTCTTC
TRBD1	few	TRBJ1-5	TRBV28	CASSFGTDSNQPQHF	TGTGCCAGCAGTTTCGGGACAGATAGCAATCAGCCCCAGCATTTT
TRBD1	few	TRBJ1-6	TRBV19	CASGGWDRDSPLHF	TGTGCCAGTGGTGGATGGGACAGAGATTCACCCCTCCACTTT
TRBD1	few	TRBJ2-5	TRBV6-1	CASRAEQGAFQETQYF	TGTGCCAGCAGGGCCGAACAGGGGGCATTTCAGGAGACCCAGTACTTC
NA	few	TRBJ2-3	TRBV2	CASRTILRDTQYF	TGTGCCAGCAGAACTATATTGCGCGATACGCAGTATTTT
NA	NA	TRBJ2-1	TRBV20-1	CSARDPYDGNNEQFF	TGCAGTGCTAGGGATCCCTACGACGGAAACAATGAGCAGTTCTTC
TRBD1	few	TRBJ2-2	TRBV4-1	CASSQRTGNTGELFF	TGCGCCAGCAGCCAGCGGACAGGGAACACCGGGGAGCTGTTTTTT
TRBD2	NA	TRBJ2-7	TRBV12-3/TRBV12-4	CASSDLAGAHEQYF	TGTGCCAGCAGTGACCTAGCGGGAGCCCACGAGCAGTACTTC
NA	NA	TRBJ1-3	TRBV7-9	CASSSPGPSLGNTIYF	TGTGCCAGCAGCTCACCCGGGCCTTCCCTTGGAAACACCATATATTTT
NA	NA	TRBJ2-1	TRBV7-2	CASSQRLLGASYNEQFF	TGTGCCAGCTCCCAACGGTTACTGGGGGCATCCTACAATGAGCAGTTCTTC
NA	NA	TRBJ2-7	TRBV7-3	CASSSSGSPTYEQYF	TGTGCCAGCAGCTCCTCGGGCTCCCCAACCTACGAGCAGTACTTC
TRBD1	few	TRBJ1-2	TRBV27	CASSLRDSPLGYTF	TGTGCCAGCAGTTTACGGGACAGTCCTCTTGGCTACACCTTC
NA	NA	TRBJ1-6	TRBV28	CASSFGGDNSPLHF	TGTGCCAGCAGTTTTGGGGGGGATAATTCACCCCTCCACTTT
TRBD2	NA	TRBJ2-7	TRBV18	CASSLLLAGGRTYEQYF	TGTGCCAGCTCGCTCCTTCTGGCGGGAGGCCGAACCTACGAGCAGTACTTC
NA	few	TRBJ1-4	TRBV27	CASSHGWAPNEKLFF	TGTGCCAGCAGTCACGGTTGGGCCCCTAATGAAAAACTGTTTTTT
NA	few	TRBJ2-1	TRBV7-8	CASSSEGDNEQFF	TGTGCCAGCAGCTCCGAGGGGGACAATGAGCAGTTCTTC
NA	many	TRBJ1-2	TRBV10-2	CASSEDRGYTF	TGCGCCAGCAGTGAGGACAGAGGCTACACCTTC
TRBD2	NA	TRBJ2-2	TRBV3-1	CASSPEQGLAGELFF	TGTGCCAGCAGCCCTGAACAAGGACTAGCCGGGGAGCTGTTTTTT
NA	NA	TRBJ2-1	TRBV4-2	CASSQDRRREIENEQFF	TGTGCCAGCAGCCAAGATCGTCGACGGGAGATTGAAAATGAGCAGTTCTTC
NA	NA	TRBJ2-1	TRBV6-2/TRBV6-3	CASGRGSSYNEQFF	TGTGCCAGCGGGCGGGGTAGCTCCTACAATGAGCAGTTCTTC
NA	many	TRBJ1-1	TRBV10-3	CAISENRAATEAFF	TGTGCCATCAGTGAAAACAGGGCTGCCACTGAAGCTTTCTTT
TRBD2	NA	TRBJ2-1	TRBV6-5	CASSYSGGLAGNEQFF	TGTGCCAGCAGTTACTCCGGAGGACTAGCGGGGAATGAGCAGTTCTTC
TRBD2	NA	TRBJ2-5	TRBV27	CASSLRPYSLAGGQETQYF	TGTGCCAGCAGTTTACGGCCCTACTCTTTGGCGGGGGGACAAGAGACCCAGTACTTC
TRBD2	few	TRBJ2-5	TRBV11-2	CASSSPYGTSGGDNQETQYF	TGTGCCAGCAGCTCCCCTTACGGGACTAGCGGGGGGGATAACCAAGAGACCCAGTACTTC
TRBD2	NA	TRBJ2-1	TRBV3-1	CASSQLGTSGVSSSYNEQFF	TGTGCCAGCAGCCAGCTAGGGACTAGCGGGGTTTCGAGCTCCTACAATGAGCAGTTCTTC
NA	few	TRBJ1-2	TRBV12-3/TRBV12-4	CASSLFASYGYTF	TGTGCCAGCAGTTTATTTGCGTCCTATGGCTACACCTTC
TRBD1	few	TRBJ2-3	TRBV24-1	CATSDRGRDTQYF	TGTGCCACCTCGGACAGGGGAAGAGATACGCAGTATTTT
NA	NA	TRBJ2-2	TRBV5-1	CASSEPGRFSGAGRHWDTGELFF	TGCGCCAGCAGCGAACCCGGGAGATTCTCGGGGGCAGGAAGACATTGGGACACCGGGGAGCTGTTTTTT
NA	NA	TRBJ1-1	TRBV27	CASSPPGRMNTEAFF	TGTGCCAGCAGTCCACCGGGACGGATGAACACTGAAGCTTTCTTT
TRBD1	NA	TRBJ2-3	TRBV25-1	CASSPGQGGDTQYF	TGTGCCAGTTCACCGGGACAGGGGGGGGATACGCAGTATTTT
NA	NA	TRBJ2-3	TRBV7-6	CASSSINTDTQYF	TGTGCCAGCAGCTCGATAAACACAGATACGCAGTATTTT
NA	NA	TRBJ2-5	TRBV9	CASSVDETQYF	TGTGCCAGCAGCGTAGACGAGACCCAGTACTTC
NA	many	TRBJ2-5	TRBV29-1	CSVEPSTQDSYQETQYF	TGCAGCGTTGAACCTTCAACGCAAGACAGTTACCAAGAGACCCAGTACTTC
NA	few	TRBJ2-7	TRBV5-6	CASSLWGTHEQYF	TGTGCCAGCAGCTTGTGGGGTACCCACGAGCAGTACTTC
NA	NA	TRBJ2-1	TRBV19	CASSPLTENYNEQFF	TGTGCCAGTAGTCCCTTGACAGAGAACTACAATGAGCAGTTCTTC
NA	NA	TRBJ1-6	TRBV27	CASRSGGSPLHF	TGTGCCAGCCGATCTGGGGGATCACCCCTCCACTTT
NA	NA	TRBJ1-1	TRBV5-1	CASSLEAGGTEAFF	TGCGCCAGCAGCTTGGAGGCGGGCGGCACTGAAGCTTTCTTT
TRBD1	few	TRBJ2-6	TRBV6-1	CASSLRRQGALSGANVLTF	TGTGCCAGCAGCCTAAGGAGACAGGGGGCTCTCTCTGGGGCCAACGTCCTGACTTTC
TRBD2	few	TRBJ2-1	TRBV12-3/TRBV12-4	CATAGPSSGSYNEQFF	TGTGCCACCGCCGGCCCATCTAGCGGGAGTTACAATGAGCAGTTCTTC
NA	few	TRBJ2-7	TRBV11-3	CASSDPRDLYEQYF	TGTGCCAGCAGCGACCCCCGGGACCTTTACGAGCAGTACTTC
TRBD2	many	TRBJ2-3	TRBV7-2	CASSAAPSGRSDTQYF	TGTGCCAGCAGCGCGGCTCCTAGCGGGAGGTCGGATACGCAGTATTTT